This entry concerns a single T cell receptor beta chain. This clone's antigen is unknown. No qualities accompany the bases; no much larger clone lies one base away. V lost 4 bases and J lost 2 bases, and the count of bases not matched to a germline gene is 3. Via the germline V gene, CDR1 is LGHNA and CDR2 YSLEER. The CDR3 measures 14 amino acids from cysteine to phenylalanine. This entry keeps only the CDR3 DNA: 42 bases, framed from base 1. This sample stems from a study of cytomegalovirus exposure and HLA in healthy donors (dated by TCRdb to the late 2010s). Background on the whole study: According to an earlier analysis of 587 of the donors, 150 million to 200 million T cells yielded 95 million to 140 million unique TCR beta sequences and less than 300 Gb of sequence data. High-throughput TCR immunosequencing, statistical association of individual TCRs with disease status, and machine learning were combined to predict cytomegalovirus infection status. Of the 398 genotyped donors, less than 90% were placed in the genetic ancestry cluster associated with self-reported Caucasian donors. The T cell repertoires of around 670 subjects were profiled by immunosequencing and related to cytomegalovirus serostatus. Class I and class II HLA loci were covered by the typing at four-digit resolution. In the later analysis, no new phenotypic data were used to find candidate immune exposures; instead, reliance was placed on TCR beta sequences and their occurrence across donors. About five DR-DQ haplotypes were treated as single units for association and clustering because of strong linkage in the cohort. Donor age, sex, ethnicity and CMV serostatus were compiled together with the repertoire data. A later genetic analysis took genome-wide SNP genotypes for about 65% of the roughly 670 donors and used that subset as a discovery cohort. The aim of the study was to test whether cataloging public T cell receptors could identify signatures of past pathogen exposure. Every repertoire in the discovery cohort had been generated on one and the same sequencing platform. A later analysis re-examined previously published TCR beta repertoires from 500 to 700 donors and added high-resolution HLA genotyping to investigate patterns of TCR occurrence. An earlier analysis of 587 of the donors used high-throughput TCR beta sequencing to judge whether each TCR beta V gene segment behaved as functional or pseudogenic. An early release covering approximately 600 HLA-typed donors comprised 250 to 350 gigabases of sequencing data and around 80 million unique TCR sequences. Among roughly 370 genotyped donors of the cohort, an average of roughly 240,000 unique TCR beta nucleotide sequences were sequenced per donor, around 20% of them non-productive. In addition to the first cohort of 666 subjects, a separate validation cohort of 130 or so different subjects was used. Typing coverage varied by locus: roughly 620-640 donors for A, B, C, DRB1 and DQB1; around 560 for DQA1; 600 to 610 for DPA1; 450 to 480 for DPB1.

Libraries came from the immunoSEQ multiplex PCR assay. For the multiplex PCR, a mixture combining 60 forward primers for TCR Vbeta segments and 13 reverse primers for TCR Jbeta segments was used. The CDR3 region of rearranged TCR beta genes was amplified from genomic DNA with a multiplex PCR assay. Amplified TCR beta libraries were sequenced as 87-base-pair reads on the Illumina HiSeq System. The authors' analysis ran thus. A later analysis tallied around 80 million unique TCR beta chains across the 640 or so repertoires, and around 12 million of those chains were shared by two or more donors. A nearest-neighbor algorithm error-corrected the raw reads and collapsed the reads into unique sequences, merging closely related sequences to remove PCR and sequencing errors. V, D and J gene segments were assigned by aligning CDR3 sequences to IMGT reference sequences. For a sequence to be retained, a match of at least six nucleotides was required to both a V gene segment and a J gene segment. Rearrangements were classified as productive when the CDR3 lacked stop codons and remained in frame with V and J, and all other rearrangements were classified as non-productive. Following IMGT convention, CDR3 was defined as the stretch from the second conserved V-encoded cysteine to the conserved J-encoded phenylalanine. In an earlier analysis of 500 to 650 of the donors, sequences lacking an unambiguous match to a single V gene segment were excluded. In an earlier analysis of several hundred of the donors, V segments were called functional above 56.7% productive rearrangements and were called segregating when the between-donor standard deviation exceeded 5%. A statistical classification framework was built for diagnosing cytomegalovirus status from the catalog of TCR beta chain sequences. V and J gene assignment, in a later analysis, came from comparing TCR nucleotide sequences with IMGT/GENE-DB human TR gene sequences. In a later analysis, CDR3 sequences and most-parsimonious VDJ recombination scenarios were assigned using the TCRdist pipeline. In a later analysis, each TCR beta chain was defined by its CDR3 amino acid sequence together with its V-gene family, and reads lacking a unique V-gene family were excluded. To address suspected cross-contamination and a sequencing artifact, a later analysis removed roughly 640 highly shared, low-generation-probability nucleotide sequences. A later analysis calculated a clonal expansion index for each public chain from normalized within-repertoire ranks of inferred template counts. Generation probabilities in a later analysis came from a VDJ recombination model fitted to out-of-frame rearrangements, and those results were checked against IGoR. In a later analysis, hypergeometric tests were used to score TCR-TCR, TCR-HLA and TCR-CMV co-occurrence, with a repertoire-size bias correction applied to TCR pairs. A later analysis estimated false discovery rates by permuting HLA or CMV assignments 20 times. A later analysis grouped co-occurring TCRs with DBSCAN, adding TCRdist sequence similarity when clustering within HLA-allele-positive subsets. For co-occurrence clustering, repertoires with fewer than 30,000 or more than 120,000 public chains were excluded, along with four to six repertoires with anomalous nucleotide sharing. As stored in TCRdb, this immuneACCESS dataset retains in-frame rearrangements with V and J assigned. A fraction of the clones does not appear; measured against another copy, unresolved V genes explain less than half of the discrepancy, and the remainder lacks a known reason. V, J and clone size are taken as reported in that table, and D and trimming were inferred from the DNA itself. This sample lists around 130,000 clones; 65% to 90% were detected once. Jointly, the top ten make up approximately 10% of the sample.

The cohort comprised some 700 healthy bone marrow donors. At the time of sampling, all cohort members were nominally healthy, though unrecorded immune exposures were likely present. The donor was CMV seropositive and belonged to the group of 250 to 350 seropositive cohort members. A peripheral blood sample was provided by each donor, and peripheral blood mononuclear cells were used for TCR beta sequencing. Genomic DNA extraction from the blood cell samples was performed with the Qiagen DNeasy Blood Extraction Kit. Summary of the overall study and its limitations: In a later analysis, some 17,000 TCR beta sequences were associated with specific HLA alleles at a false discovery rate of 0.05. According to a later genetic analysis, donors in an Asian-associated ancestry cluster had fewer N-insertions in productive TCRs than the approximately 670-donor mean. The presence/absence analyses assumed that sequencing depth was roughly uniform across donors, and that assumption may not be true. In a later analysis, most CMV-associated TCR beta chains were found to appear HLA-restricted, with HLA associations seemingly driven largely by CMV exposure. A further reported finding was that TCR beta sequences accurately predicted the HLA-A and HLA-B alleles for most subjects in the first cohort. In a later analysis, TCR association rates were found to vary across HLA loci, with the most associated TCRs seen for DRB1 alleles and the fewest for HLA-C alleles. Several of the top co-occurrence clusters appeared to be linked to parvovirus B19, influenza, CMV and Epstein-Barr virus, according to a later analysis. In the study, some 180 TCR beta chains were listed as associated with cytomegalovirus. An association between a missense DCLRE1C variant and V-gene and J-gene trimming of TCR beta chains was found in a later genetic analysis and replicated in an independent cohort. Because some donors lacked HLA typing at each locus, the association tests relied only on the typed subset. The earlier analysis of 450 to 700 of the donors excluded some 15 rarely observed V segments, including chromosome 9 orphons, because counts were too low. A cluster of highly shared sequence variants was judged likely to be a technical artifact of the sequencing pipeline. The only immune exposure information available for the cohort was CMV serostatus. In this cohort, only TCR beta chains were sequenced, and detectable features were limited by the absence of alpha or paired-chain data. The authors suggested that the approach could potentially be extended to other disease states and immunological phenotypes. When HLA alleles, especially DR and DQ, strongly co-occurred, attributing TCR associations to individual alleles was difficult. In both the original and validation cohorts, the classifier was reported to diagnose cytomegalovirus status with high specificity and sensitivity. A few of the identified cytomegalovirus-associated TCR beta chains were confirmed in vitro to be specific for cytomegalovirus antigens. Across donors, most TCR sequences were observed very rarely, whereas some public TCRs were present in many individuals. In a later analysis, HLA-associated TCR beta chains were found to be more clonally expanded and to have lower generation probabilities than equally common non-associated chains. Correlated functional status among segregating V segments might reflect linkage disequilibrium, but an unknown experimental factor could not be ruled out. In an earlier analysis of some 500 of the donors, most TCR beta V segments appeared in productive rearrangements about 87% or about 30% of the time, broadly matching IMGT annotations. The 87-base-pair reads could not distinguish some IMGT-functional V segments, including TRBV6-2 and TRBV6-3, so those segments were excluded.

The chain couples TRBV4-3 to TRBJ2-3, with TRBD1 identical over 7 junction bases. This TCR derives from a male donor in good health and CMV-seropositive. Sequencing was done on a sample of PBMCs. The CDR3 has the sequence CASSPGTDTDTQYF. The nucleotides are TGCGCCAGCAGCCCCGGGACAGACACAGATACGCAGTATTTT.